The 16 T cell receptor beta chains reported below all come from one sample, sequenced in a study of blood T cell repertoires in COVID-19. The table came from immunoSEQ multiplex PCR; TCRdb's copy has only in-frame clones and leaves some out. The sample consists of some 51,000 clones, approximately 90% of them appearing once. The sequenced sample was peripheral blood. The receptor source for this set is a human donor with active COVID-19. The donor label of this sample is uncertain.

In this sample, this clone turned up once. The CDR3 coding sequence is TGTGCCAGCAGCTCCTCCGGGTGGGAGGGCCGCTACGAGCAGTACTTC. Encoded protein: CASSSSGWEGRYEQYF. The chain joins TRBV7-8 to TRBJ2-7, with 7 nucleotides matching TRBD2. The CDR3 runs to 16 residues. Germline V gives CDR1 SGHVS, CDR2 FQNEAQ. J lost 3 bases, V lost 4 bases, and 12 bases had no gene match.

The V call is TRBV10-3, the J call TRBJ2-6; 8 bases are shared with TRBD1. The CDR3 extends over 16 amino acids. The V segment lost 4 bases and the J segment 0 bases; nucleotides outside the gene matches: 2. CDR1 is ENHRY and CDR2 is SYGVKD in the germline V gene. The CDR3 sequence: CAISGTGSSGANVLTF. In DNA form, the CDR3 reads TGTGCCATCAGTGGGACAGGGAGCTCTGGGGCCAACGTCCTGACTTTC.

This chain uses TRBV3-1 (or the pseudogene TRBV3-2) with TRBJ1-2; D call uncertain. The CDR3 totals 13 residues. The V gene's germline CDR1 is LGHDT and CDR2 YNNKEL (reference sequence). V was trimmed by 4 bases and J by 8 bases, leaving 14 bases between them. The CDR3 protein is CASSPFGEGGYTF. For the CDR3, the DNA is TGTGCCAGCAGCCCCTTCGGGGAGGGAGGCTACACCTTC.

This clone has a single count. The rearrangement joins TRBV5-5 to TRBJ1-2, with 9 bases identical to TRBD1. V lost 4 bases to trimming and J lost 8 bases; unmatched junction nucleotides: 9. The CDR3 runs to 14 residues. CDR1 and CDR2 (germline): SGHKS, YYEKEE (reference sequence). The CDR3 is CASSLPGQGRGYTF. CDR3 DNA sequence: TGTGCCAGCAGCCTACCGGGACAGGGTAGGGGCTACACCTTC.

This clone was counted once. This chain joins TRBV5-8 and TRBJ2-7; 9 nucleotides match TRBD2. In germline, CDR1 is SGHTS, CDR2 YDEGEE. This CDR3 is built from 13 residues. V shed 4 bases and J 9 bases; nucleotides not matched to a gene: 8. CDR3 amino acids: CASSLSSSGTQYF. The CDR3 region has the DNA TGTGCCAGCAGCCTCTCCTCTAGCGGGACGCAGTACTTC.

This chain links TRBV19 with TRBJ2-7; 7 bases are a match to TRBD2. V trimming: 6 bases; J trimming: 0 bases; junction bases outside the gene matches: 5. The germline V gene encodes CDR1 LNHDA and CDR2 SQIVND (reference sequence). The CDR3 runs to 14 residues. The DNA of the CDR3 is TGTGCCAGTAGCTGGGGGGGGTTCTCCTACGAGCAGTACTTC. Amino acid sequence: CASSWGGFSYEQYF.

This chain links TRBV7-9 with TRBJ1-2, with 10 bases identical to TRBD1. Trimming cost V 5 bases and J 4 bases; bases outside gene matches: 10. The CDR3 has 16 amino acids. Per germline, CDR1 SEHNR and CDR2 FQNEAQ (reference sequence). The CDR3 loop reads CASSGPSGTGAYGYTF. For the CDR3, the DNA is TGTGCCAGCAGCGGGCCATCCGGGACAGGGGCCTATGGCTACACCTTC.

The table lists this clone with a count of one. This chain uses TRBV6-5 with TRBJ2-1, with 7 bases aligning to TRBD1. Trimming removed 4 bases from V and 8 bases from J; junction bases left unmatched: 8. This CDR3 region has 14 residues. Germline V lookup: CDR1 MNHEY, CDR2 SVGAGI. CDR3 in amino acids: CASSSTGMTDEQFF. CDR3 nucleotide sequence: TGTGCCAGCAGTTCGACAGGGATGACGGATGAGCAGTTCTTC.

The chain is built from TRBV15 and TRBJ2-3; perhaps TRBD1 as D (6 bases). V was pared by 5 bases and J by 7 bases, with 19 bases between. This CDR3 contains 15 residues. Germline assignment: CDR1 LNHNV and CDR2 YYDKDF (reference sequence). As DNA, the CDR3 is TGTGCCACCAGCTTTCCCCTGGCAGGGGTGAATACGCAGTATTTT. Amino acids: CATSFPLAGVNTQYF.

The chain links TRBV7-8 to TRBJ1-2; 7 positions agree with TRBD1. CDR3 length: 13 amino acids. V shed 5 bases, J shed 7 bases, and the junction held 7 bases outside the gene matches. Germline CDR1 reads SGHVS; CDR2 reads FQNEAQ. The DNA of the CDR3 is TGTGCCAGCAGCCGGGACAGCGGGGGTGGCTACACCTTC. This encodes CASSRDSGGGYTF.

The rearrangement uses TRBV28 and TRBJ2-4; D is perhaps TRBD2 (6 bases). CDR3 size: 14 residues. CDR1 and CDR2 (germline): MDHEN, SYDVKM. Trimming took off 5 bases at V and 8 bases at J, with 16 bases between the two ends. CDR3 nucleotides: TGTGCCAGCAGTCCGGGACTCTACGTCTACATTCAGTACTTC. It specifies CASSPGLYVYIQYF.

The CDR3 DNA reads as TGTGCCAGCAGTTACAGGGCGGGGGGTCCGTACGAGCAGTACGTC. This codes for CASSYRAGGPYEQYV. The J gene is TRBJ2-7, the V gene TRBV6-2 or TRBV6-3; 8 nucleotides line up with TRBD2. There are 15 residues in the CDR3. V shed 2 bases, J shed 4 bases, and the junction held 7 bases outside the gene matches. The germline V gene encodes CDR1 MNHEY and CDR2 SVGEGT.

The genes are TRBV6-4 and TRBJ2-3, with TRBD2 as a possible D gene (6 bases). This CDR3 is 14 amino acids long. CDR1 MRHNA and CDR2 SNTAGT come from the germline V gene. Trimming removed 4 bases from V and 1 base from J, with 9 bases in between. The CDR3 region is CASSVGGGTDTQYF. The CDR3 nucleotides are TGTGCCAGCAGTGTCGGCGGGGGCACAGATACGCAGTATTTT.

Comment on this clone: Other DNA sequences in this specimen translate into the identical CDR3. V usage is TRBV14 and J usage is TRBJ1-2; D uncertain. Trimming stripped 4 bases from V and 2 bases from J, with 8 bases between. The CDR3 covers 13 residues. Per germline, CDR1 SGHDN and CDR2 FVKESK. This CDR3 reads CASSPGTNYGYTF. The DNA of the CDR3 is TGTGCCAGCAGCCCGGGTACCAACTATGGCTACACCTTC.

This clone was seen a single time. The CDR3 protein is CASSPEGTDDGYTF. CDR3 sequence (DNA): TGCGCCAGCAGCCCTGAAGGGACAGATGATGGCTACACCTTC. The chain combines TRBV5-1 with TRBJ1-2; 7 bases fit TRBD1. V lost 4 bases, J lost 6 bases, and 9 bases stayed unmatched. Germline V gene data show CDR1 as SGHRS and CDR2 as YFSETQ. The CDR3 length is 14 residues.

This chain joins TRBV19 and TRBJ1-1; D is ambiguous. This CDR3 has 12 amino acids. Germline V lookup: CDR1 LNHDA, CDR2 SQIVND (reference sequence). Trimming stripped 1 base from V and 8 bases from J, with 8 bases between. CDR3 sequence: CASSIGAQEAFF. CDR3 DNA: TGTGCCAGTAGTATAGGGGCCCAAGAAGCTTTCTTT. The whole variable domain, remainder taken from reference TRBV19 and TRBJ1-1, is DGGITQSPKYLFRKEGQNVTLSCEQNLNHDAMYWYRQDPGQGLRLIYYSQIVNDFQKGDIAEGYSVSREKKESFPLTVTSAQKNPTAFYLCASSIGAQEAFFGQGTRLTVV.